What follows are 21 T cell receptor beta chains derived from one specimen sequenced in a study of blood T cell repertoires in COVID-19. Measured with immunoSEQ multiplex PCR; TCRdb has only the in-frame clones, and not every one. The top ten clones hold 3% to 3.5% of a sample with about 490,000 clones, approximately 85% of them seen once. The material sequenced was peripheral blood. These receptors all come from a human donor in a cohort sampled during active COVID-19.

CDR3 sequence (DNA): TGTGCCAGCAGCGCAGGGGGTCCAAATGGAAATGAGCAGTTCTTC. This sequence encodes CASSAGGPNGNEQFF. This sequence joins TRBV27 and TRBJ2-1, with TRBD1 matching 7 bases. The ends lost 6 bases at V and 7 bases at J; junction bases unmatched: 12. The CDR3 contains 15 residues. Germline values: CDR1 MNHEY, CDR2 SMNVEV (reference sequence).

The chain has TRBV21-1 and TRBJ1-2; TRBD1, as called in the table, went unchecked against the DNA. TRBV21-1 is termed a pseudogene. CDR3 length: 13 residues. CDR3 DNA: TGTGCCAGGGAGGGACAGGATAACTATGGCTACACCTTC. It yields the protein CAREGQDNYGYTF.

The chain uses TRBV10-1 and TRBJ2-1, with TRBD1 identical over 8 bases. The CDR3 covers 16 residues. From germline, CDR1 is WNHNN and CDR2 SYGVQD (reference sequence). The trim removed 0 bases at V and 2 bases at J, leaving 3 bases unmatched. The CDR3 reads CASSESRDRPYNEQFF. The CDR3 DNA sequence: TGCGCCAGCAGTGAGTCGAGGGACAGGCCCTACAATGAGCAGTTCTTC.

The rearrangement joins TRBV29-1 to TRBJ1-1; the match to TRBD1 covers 7 bases. The CDR3 runs to 13 residues. Germline trimming cut 2 bases from V and 3 bases from J; bases unmatched to any gene: 3. The germline V gene has CDR1 SQVTM and CDR2 ANQGSEA. CDR3 loop: CSVERGPDTEAFF. CDR3 DNA: TGCAGCGTTGAAAGGGGGCCCGACACTGAAGCTTTCTTT.

Only one count was recorded for this clone. The chain combines TRBV5-8 with TRBJ2-5, with 10 positions matching TRBD2. CDR1 and CDR2 (germline): SGHTS, YDEGEE. The CDR3 is 16 residues long. J gave up 2 bases and V 4 bases, and 8 bases lay outside the gene matches. CDR3 nucleotides: TGTGCCAGCAGCCCAGGACTAGCGGTATCACAAGAGACCCAGTACTTC. The encoded protein is CASSPGLAVSQETQYF.

CDR3 sequence: CASSQGVAASNQPQHF. In nucleotides, the CDR3 is TGTGCCAGCAGCCAAGGGGTCGCAGCGTCTAATCAGCCCCAGCATTTT. The rearrangement uses TRBV3-1 (or the pseudogene TRBV3-2) and TRBJ1-5; D is unresolved. Germline values: CDR1 LGHDT, CDR2 YNNKEL (reference sequence). Trimming stripped 1 base from V and 4 bases from J, with 14 bases between. This CDR3 is 16 amino acids long.

This clone occurred once. This chain joins TRBV5-1 and TRBJ1-2, with 9 bases identical to TRBD1. Germline loops: CDR1 SGHRS, CDR2 YFSETQ. V gave up 4 bases and J gave up 5 bases; unmatched junction bases: 9. The CDR3 is 15 amino acids. This CDR3 is CASSPQEGTGYGYTF. The CDR3 DNA sequence: TGCGCCAGCAGCCCCCAGGAAGGGACAGGGTATGGCTACACCTTC.

The J gene is TRBJ2-1, the V gene TRBV5-1; 9 positions match TRBD1. This CDR3 has 14 residues. V was clipped by 4 bases and J by 4 bases; unmatched bases: 3. Germline CDR1 and CDR2: SGHRS and YFSETQ. CDR3 DNA sequence: TGCGCCAGCAGCCGGGACAGGGAGTACAATGAGCAGTTCTTC. Protein: CASSRDREYNEQFF.

This clone was counted between two and nine times. The rearrangement uses TRBV6-5 and TRBJ1-2; D might be TRBD1 (6 bases). The CDR3 spans 15 residues. The germline V gene encodes CDR1 MNHEY and CDR2 SVGAGI. Trimming cost V 3 bases and J 5 bases, with 16 bases left between them. The CDR3 spells CASSYTRDKRYGYTF. For the CDR3, the DNA is TGTGCCAGCAGTTATACCCGGGACAAAAGATATGGCTACACCTTC.

The V gene is TRBV30, the J gene TRBJ1-3; tentative D call: TRBD1 (5 bases). This CDR3 has 14 amino acids. The germline CDR1 and CDR2 sequences are GTSNPN and SVGIG (reference sequence). Trimming left V 0 bases short and J 2 bases short, with 8 bases between. Here the CDR3 reads CAWSVTAAGNTIYF. DNA for the CDR3: TGTGCCTGGAGTGTGACAGCCGCTGGAAACACCATATATTTT. The complete variable domain, with remaining parts taken from reference TRBV30 and TRBJ1-3, reads SQTIHQWPATLVQPVGSPLSLECTVEGTSNPNLYWYRQAAGRGLQLLFYSVGIGQISSEVPQNLSASRPQDRQFILSSKKLLLSDSGFYLCAWSVTAAGNTIYFGEGSWLTVV.

This chain uses TRBV28 with TRBJ1-5, with 7 positions matching TRBD1. With V trimmed by 6 bases and J by 2 bases, 7 bases remained unmatched. The CDR3 covers 15 residues. CDR1 and CDR2 (germline): MDHEN, SYDVKM. CDR3 nucleotides: TGTGCCAGCAGATATCAGGGGGGAGGCAATCAGCCCCAGCATTTT. Translation: CASRYQGGGNQPQHF.

The rearrangement links TRBV5-1 to TRBJ2-5; 8 bases align to TRBD2. This CDR3 has 15 residues. Losses at the gene ends were 4 bases for V and 4 bases for J; bases not matched to a gene: 9. CDR1 is SGHRS, CDR2 YFSETQ, per germline. DNA of the CDR3: TGCGCCAGCAGCCCACGGACTAGCTTCACAGAGACCCAGTACTTC. Translation: CASSPRTSFTETQYF.

V is TRBV19 and J is TRBJ1-5; 8 bases map to TRBD1. Trimming cost V 3 bases and J 3 bases; bases outside gene matches: 7. The CDR3 loop spans 16 amino acids. Per the germline V gene, CDR1 is LNHDA and CDR2 is SQIVND (reference sequence). This CDR3 reads CASSILGQGLNQPQHF. The CDR3 DNA reads TGTGCCAGTAGTATTCTCGGACAGGGTCTCAATCAGCCCCAGCATTTT.

V gene TRBV23-1 combines with J gene TRBJ2-1, with D possibly TRBD2 on 6 matching bases. TRBV23-1 is flagged as an ORF with uncertain function. The length of the CDR3 is 14 residues. The germline V and J ends were trimmed by 3 bases and 7 bases, with 13 bases remaining between them. The CDR3 nucleotides read TGCGCCAGCAGTCATGAGGAGGGTAGGAATGAGCAGTTCTTC. The encoded protein is CASSHEEGRNEQFF.

The chain couples TRBV5-1 to TRBJ2-5; D gene unclear. This CDR3 comprises 15 residues. Trimming shortened V by 0 bases and J by 2 bases, and 11 bases separated the two germline ends. Looked up from germline, CDR1 is SGHRS and CDR2 is YFSETQ. This CDR3 is CASSLAGDLQETQYF. The DNA of the CDR3 is TGCGCCAGCAGCTTGGCCGGAGACTTACAAGAGACCCAGTACTTC.

The V gene is TRBV7-9, the J gene TRBJ1-1; no definite D call. The CDR3 contains 11 residues. V was cut by 5 bases and J by 1 base, with 2 bases left in between. Germline V lookup: CDR1 SEHNR, CDR2 FQNEAQ (reference sequence). CDR3: CASSRNTEAFF. The CDR3 DNA is TGTGCCAGCAGCCGGAACACTGAAGCTTTCTTT.

This chain uses TRBV3-1 (or the pseudogene TRBV3-2) with TRBJ1-2; D may be TRBD1 (5 bases). The CDR3 sequence is 11 residues long. Germline V gives CDR1 LGHDT, CDR2 YNNKEL (reference sequence). Deletions cut 4 bases from V and 8 bases from J, with 8 bases between. The CDR3 sequence is CASSRGRGYTF. For the CDR3, the DNA is TGTGCCAGCAGCCGGGGGAGGGGCTACACCTTC.

The genes are TRBV19 and TRBJ2-1; possibly TRBD2 for D (5 bases). CDR1 and CDR2 from the germline V gene are LNHDA and SQIVND (reference sequence). The CDR3 spans 14 residues. The V gene lost 3 bases and the J gene lost 9 bases, with 15 bases spanning the gap. The CDR3 DNA sequence: TGTGCCAGTAGTATCAGCGGTGGTGGTGGTGAGCAGTTCTTC. This sequence encodes CASSISGGGGEQFF.

The gene calls are TRBV28 and TRBJ1-4; D might be TRBD1 (6 bases). The germline V gene has CDR1 MDHEN and CDR2 SYDVKM. The CDR3 has 15 amino acids. V was clipped by 5 bases and J by 8 bases, with 18 bases between them. CDR3 in DNA: TGTGCCAGCAGTAGACAGACAGGCCCCTGGGAAAAACTGTTTTTT. It encodes CASSRQTGPWEKLFF.

This chain connects TRBV7-3 to TRBJ1-1; 9 bases are a match to TRBD1. V shed 5 bases, J shed 1 base, and the junction held 5 bases outside the gene matches. Germline assignment: CDR1 SGHTA and CDR2 FQGTGA. The CDR3 is 15 amino acids. The CDR3 protein is CASSSEGQGNTEAFF. Here the CDR3 DNA reads TGTGCCAGCAGCAGCGAGGGACAGGGGAACACTGAAGCTTTCTTT. Full variable domain (missing parts from reference TRBV7-3 and TRBJ1-1): GAGVSQTPSNKVTEKGKYVELRCDPISGHTALYWYRQSLGQGPEFLIYFQGTGAADDSGLPNDRFFAVRPEGSVSTLKIQRTERGDSAVYLCASSSEGQGNTEAFFGQGTRLTVV.

This chain connects TRBV6-2 or TRBV6-3 to TRBJ2-7, with 9 bases aligning to TRBD1. The CDR3 runs to 13 residues. The germline V gene has CDR1 MNHEY and CDR2 SVGEGT. The J segment lost 5 bases and the V segment lost 6 bases, leaving 5 bases of the junction unmatched. As DNA, the CDR3 is TGTGCCAGCAGCCGGGACAGGGTGCACGAGCAGTACTTC. Encoded protein: CASSRDRVHEQYF.